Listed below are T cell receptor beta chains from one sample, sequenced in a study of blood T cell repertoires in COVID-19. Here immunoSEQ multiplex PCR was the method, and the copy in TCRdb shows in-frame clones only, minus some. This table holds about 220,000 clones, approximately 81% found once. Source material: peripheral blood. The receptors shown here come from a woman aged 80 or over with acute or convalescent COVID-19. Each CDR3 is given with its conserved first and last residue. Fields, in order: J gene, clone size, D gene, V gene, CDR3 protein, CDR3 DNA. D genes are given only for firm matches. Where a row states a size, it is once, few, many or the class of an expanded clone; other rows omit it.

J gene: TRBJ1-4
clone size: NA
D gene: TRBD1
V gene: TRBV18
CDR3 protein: CASSPRGKEEKLFF
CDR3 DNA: TGTGCCAGCTCGCCCAGGGGGAAGGAAGAAAAACTGTTTTTT

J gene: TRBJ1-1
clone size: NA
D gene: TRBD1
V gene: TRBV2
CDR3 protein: CASGTGLGNTEAFF
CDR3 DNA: TGTGCCAGCGGGACAGGGCTGGGGAACACTGAAGCTTTCTTT

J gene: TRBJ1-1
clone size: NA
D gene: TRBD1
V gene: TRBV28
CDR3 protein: CASSPRTGIFTEAFF
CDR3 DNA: TGTGCCAGCAGTCCCCGGACAGGGATCTTCACTGAAGCTTTCTTT

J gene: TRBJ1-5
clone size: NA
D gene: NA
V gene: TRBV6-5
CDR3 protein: CASSPVQNSNQPQHF
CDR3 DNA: TGTGCCAGCAGCCCGGTCCAAAATAGCAATCAGCCCCAGCATTTT

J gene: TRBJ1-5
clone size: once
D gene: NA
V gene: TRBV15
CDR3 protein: CATSRDRAGVQPQHF
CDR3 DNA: TGTGCCACCAGCAGAGATCGGGCAGGGGTCCAGCCCCAGCATTTT

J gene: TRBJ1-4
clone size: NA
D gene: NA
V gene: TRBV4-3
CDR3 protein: CASSQDTGVGEKLFF
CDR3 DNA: TGCGCCAGCAGCCAAGATACCGGGGTGGGTGAAAAACTGTTTTTT

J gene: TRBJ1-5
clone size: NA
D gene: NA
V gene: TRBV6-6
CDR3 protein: CASSYSIRDSNQPQHF
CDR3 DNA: TGTGCCAGCAGTTACTCGATCAGGGATAGCAATCAGCCCCAGCATTTT

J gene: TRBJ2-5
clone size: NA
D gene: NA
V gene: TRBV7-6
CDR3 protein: CASSFQVETQYF
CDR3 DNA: TGTGCCAGCAGCTTTCAGGTGGAGACCCAGTACTTC

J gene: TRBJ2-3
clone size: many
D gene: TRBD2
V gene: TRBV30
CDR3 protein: CASWSGGNTDTQYF
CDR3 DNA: TGTGCCTCCTGGTCGGGGGGGAACACAGATACGCAGTATTTT

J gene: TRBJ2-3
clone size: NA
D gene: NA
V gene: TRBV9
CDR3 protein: CATLTSRGGAADTQYF
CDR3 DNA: TGTGCCACCCTCACCTCAAGGGGGGGGGCCGCGGATACGCAGTATTTT

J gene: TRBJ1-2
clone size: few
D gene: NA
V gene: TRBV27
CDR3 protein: CASSFQGLDGYTF
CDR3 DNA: TGTGCCAGCAGTTTTCAGGGGCTCGATGGCTACACCTTC

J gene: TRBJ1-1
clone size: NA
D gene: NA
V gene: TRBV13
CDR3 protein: CASSPGTPESTEAFF
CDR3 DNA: TGTGCCAGCAGCCCCGGGACACCTGAGAGCACTGAAGCTTTCTTT

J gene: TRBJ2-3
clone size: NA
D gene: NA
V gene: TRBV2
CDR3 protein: CASSTGLSTDTQYF
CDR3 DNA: TGTGCCAGCAGTACCGGACTTAGCACAGATACGCAGTATTTT

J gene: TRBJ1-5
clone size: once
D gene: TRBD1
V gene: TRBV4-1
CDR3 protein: CASSPRAGGRDNQPQHF
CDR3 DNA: TGCGCCAGCAGCCCCCGGGCAGGGGGTAGGGATAATCAGCCCCAGCATTTT

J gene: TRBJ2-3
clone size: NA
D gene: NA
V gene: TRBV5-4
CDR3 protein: CASSLGGLVTDTQYF
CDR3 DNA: TGTGCCAGCAGCTTGGGGGGGCTAGTGACAGATACGCAGTATTTT

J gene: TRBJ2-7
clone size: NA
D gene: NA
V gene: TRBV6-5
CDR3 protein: CASSDRLGIYEQYF
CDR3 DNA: TGTGCCAGCAGCGACAGGCTGGGTATCTACGAGCAGTACTTC

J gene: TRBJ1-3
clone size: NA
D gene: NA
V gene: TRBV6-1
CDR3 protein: CASSESGGINSGNTIYF
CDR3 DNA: TGTGCCAGCAGTGAAAGTGGAGGAATTAATTCTGGAAACACCATATATTTT

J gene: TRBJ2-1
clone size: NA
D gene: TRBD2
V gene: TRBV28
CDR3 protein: CASSQRGAYNEQFF
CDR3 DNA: TGTGCCAGCAGCCAGCGGGGGGCCTACAATGAGCAGTTCTTC

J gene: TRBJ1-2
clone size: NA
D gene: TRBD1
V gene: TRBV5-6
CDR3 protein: CASSSTGGAGYTF
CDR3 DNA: TGTGCCAGCAGCTCAACAGGGGGCGCGGGCTACACCTTC

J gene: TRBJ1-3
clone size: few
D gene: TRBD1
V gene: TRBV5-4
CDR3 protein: CASSAGQGFNTIYF
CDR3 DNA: TGTGCCAGCAGCGCCGGACAGGGCTTTAACACCATATATTTT

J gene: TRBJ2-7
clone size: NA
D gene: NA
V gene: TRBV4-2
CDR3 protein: CASSQVGRTYEQYF
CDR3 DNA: TGTGCCAGCAGCCAAGTGGGCAGGACCTACGAGCAGTACTTC

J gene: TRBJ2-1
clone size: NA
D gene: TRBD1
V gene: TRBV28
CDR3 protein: CASKQGAGINEQFF
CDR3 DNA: TGTGCCAGCAAGCAGGGGGCGGGAATCAATGAGCAGTTCTTC

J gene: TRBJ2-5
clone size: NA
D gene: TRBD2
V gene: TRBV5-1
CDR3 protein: CASSVSGGAGETQYF
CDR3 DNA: TGCGCCAGCAGCGTCAGCGGGGGGGCTGGGGAGACCCAGTACTTC

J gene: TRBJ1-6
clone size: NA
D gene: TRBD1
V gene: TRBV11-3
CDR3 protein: CASSLDDRQGRNSPLHF
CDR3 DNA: TGTGCCAGCAGCTTAGATGACCGACAGGGTCGAAATTCACCCCTCCACTTT

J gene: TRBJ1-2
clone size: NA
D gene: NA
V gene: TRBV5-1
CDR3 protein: CASRQQLDGKGYTF
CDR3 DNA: TGCGCCAGCAGACAGCAGTTGGATGGAAAAGGCTACACCTTC

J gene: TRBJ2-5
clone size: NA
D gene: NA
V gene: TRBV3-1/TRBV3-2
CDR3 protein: CATVKGGRGGQETQYF
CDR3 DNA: TGTGCCACGGTAAAGGGGGGGCGCGGGGGACAAGAGACCCAGTACTTC

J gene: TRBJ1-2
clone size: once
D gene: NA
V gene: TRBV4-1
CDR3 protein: CASSQVDGTIVF
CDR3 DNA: TGCGCCAGCAGCCAAGTAGATGGGACAATAGTATTC

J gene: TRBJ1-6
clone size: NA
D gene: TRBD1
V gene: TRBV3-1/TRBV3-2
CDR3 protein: CASSQVSGGNSPLHF
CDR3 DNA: TGTGCCAGCAGCCAAGTATCAGGGGGTAATTCACCCCTCCACTTT

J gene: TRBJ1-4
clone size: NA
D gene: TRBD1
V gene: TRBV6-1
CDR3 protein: CASSDGGQGELFF
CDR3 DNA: TGTGCCAGCAGTGATGGGGGACAGGGTGAACTGTTTTTT

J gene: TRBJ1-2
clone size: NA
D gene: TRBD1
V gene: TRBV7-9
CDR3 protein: CASSSTGTPYGYTF
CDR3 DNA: TGTGCCAGCAGCTCGACAGGGACCCCCTATGGCTACACCTTC

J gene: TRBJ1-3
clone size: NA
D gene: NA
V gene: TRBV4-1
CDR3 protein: CASSTRAYSGNTIYF
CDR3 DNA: TGCGCCAGCAGCACCAGGGCATACTCTGGAAACACCATATATTTT

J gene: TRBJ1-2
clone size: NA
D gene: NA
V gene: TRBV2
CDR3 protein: CASSERGSDYGYTF
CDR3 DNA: TGTGCCAGCAGTGAGAGAGGGTCCGACTATGGCTACACCTTC

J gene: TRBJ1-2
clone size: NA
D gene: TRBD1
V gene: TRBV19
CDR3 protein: CASSVGTGLNYGYTF
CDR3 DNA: TGTGCCAGTAGTGTGGGGACAGGATTGAACTATGGCTACACCTTC

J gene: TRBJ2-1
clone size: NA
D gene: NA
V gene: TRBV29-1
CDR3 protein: CSAPGQSSYNEQFF
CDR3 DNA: TGCAGCGCCCCAGGACAGAGCTCCTACAATGAGCAGTTCTTC

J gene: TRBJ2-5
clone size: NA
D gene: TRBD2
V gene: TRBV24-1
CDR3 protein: CATSDSRTSGETQYF
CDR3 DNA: TGTGCCACCAGTGATTCGCGGACTAGCGGGGAGACCCAGTACTTC

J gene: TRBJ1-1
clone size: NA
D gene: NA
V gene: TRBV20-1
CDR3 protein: CSFRDTEAFF
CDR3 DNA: TGCAGCTTTCGGGACACTGAAGCTTTCTTT

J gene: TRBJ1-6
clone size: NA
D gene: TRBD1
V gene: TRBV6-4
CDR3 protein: CANPPDRVDSPLHF
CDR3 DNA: TGTGCCAACCCCCCGGACAGGGTCGATTCACCCCTCCACTTT

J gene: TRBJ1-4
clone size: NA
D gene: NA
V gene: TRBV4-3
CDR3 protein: CASSRTVRRPATNEKLFF
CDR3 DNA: TGCGCCAGCAGCCGTACCGTGAGGCGCCCGGCAACTAATGAAAAACTGTTTTTT

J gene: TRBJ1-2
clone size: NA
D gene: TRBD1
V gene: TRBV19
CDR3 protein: CASSSQGARDYGYTF
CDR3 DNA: TGTGCCAGTAGTTCACAGGGGGCGCGGGACTATGGCTACACCTTC

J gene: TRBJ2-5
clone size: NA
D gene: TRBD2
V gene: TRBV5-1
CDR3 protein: CASTSAERGVQETQYF
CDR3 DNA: TGCGCCAGCACCTCCGCGGAGCGGGGGGTCCAAGAGACCCAGTACTTC

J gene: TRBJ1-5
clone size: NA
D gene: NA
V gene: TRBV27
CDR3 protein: CASRLQGQGNQPQHF
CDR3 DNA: TGTGCCAGCAGGTTACAGGGACAAGGCAATCAGCCCCAGCATTTT

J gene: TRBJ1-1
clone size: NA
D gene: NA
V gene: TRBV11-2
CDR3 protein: CASSERRSEAFF
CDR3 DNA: TGTGCCAGCAGCGAGAGGAGGAGTGAAGCTTTCTTT

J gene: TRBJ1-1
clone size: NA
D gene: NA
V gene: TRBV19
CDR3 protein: CASSTGHLNTEAFF
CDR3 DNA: TGTGCCAGTAGTACGGGACACCTGAACACTGAAGCTTTCTTT

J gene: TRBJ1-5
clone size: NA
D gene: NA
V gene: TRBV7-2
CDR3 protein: CASSLGANNQPQHF
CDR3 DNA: TGTGCCAGCAGCTTAGGGGCTAACAATCAGCCCCAGCATTTT

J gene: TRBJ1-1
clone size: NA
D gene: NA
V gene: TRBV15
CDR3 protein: CATSRDLANTEAFF
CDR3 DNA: TGTGCCACCAGCAGAGATTTAGCGAACACTGAAGCTTTCTTT

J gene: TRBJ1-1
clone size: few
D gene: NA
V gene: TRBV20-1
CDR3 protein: CSAEATEAFF
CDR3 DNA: TGCAGTGCCGAGGCCACTGAAGCTTTCTTT

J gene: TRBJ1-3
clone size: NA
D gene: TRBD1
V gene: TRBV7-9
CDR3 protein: CASSQRTGGSGNTIYF
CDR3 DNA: TGTGCCAGCAGCCAAAGGACAGGGGGCTCTGGAAACACCATATATTTT

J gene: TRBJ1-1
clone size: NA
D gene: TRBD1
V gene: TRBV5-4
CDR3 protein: CASSLGGQSIEAFF
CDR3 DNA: TGTGCCAGCAGCTTGGGGGGACAGTCAATCGAAGCTTTCTTT

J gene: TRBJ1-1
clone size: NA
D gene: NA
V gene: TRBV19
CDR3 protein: CASTGVNTEAFF
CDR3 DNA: TGTGCCAGTACAGGGGTGAACACTGAAGCTTTCTTT

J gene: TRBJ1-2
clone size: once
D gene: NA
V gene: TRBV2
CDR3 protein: CAGGEGSSYHHGYTF
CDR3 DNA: TGTGCCGGGGGGGAGGGGTCCTCGTACCATCATGGCTACACCTTC

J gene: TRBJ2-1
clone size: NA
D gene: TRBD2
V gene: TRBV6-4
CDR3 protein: CASSVVAGVYNEQFF
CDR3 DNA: TGTGCCAGCAGTGTGGTAGCGGGGGTCTACAATGAGCAGTTCTTC